This entry lists 31 T cell receptor beta chains sequenced from one sample in a study of T cells after yellow fever vaccination. One entry per CDR3 protein results from TCRdb running MiXCR on the 5' RACE reads. Of 250,000 to 400,000 distinct CDR3 sequences in the sample, around 4.5% were seen once. The sample consisted of PBMCs, taken 15 days after the yellow fever booster vaccination. The receptors here all came from a man aged 18 to 29 who received the YFV17D yellow fever vaccine.

This clonotype showed up many times. This chain links TRBV5-1 with TRBJ1-1; D gene uncertain. V was trimmed by 2 bases and J by 0 bases, leaving 17 bases between them. The CDR3 spans 17 residues. In germline, CDR1 is SGHRS, CDR2 YFSETQ. CDR3 nucleotide sequence: TGCGCCAGCAGCTTTGGAAAGGGCCTGTTCATGAACACTGAAGCTTTCTTT. Translated, it gives CASSFGKGLFMNTEAFF.

The table lists this clonotype with a few counts. The V call is TRBV3-1, the J call TRBJ1-2, with no clear D. The V gene lost 0 bases and the J gene lost 3 bases, with 5 bases spanning the gap. This CDR3 comprises 13 residues. Germline V CDR1 and CDR2: LGHDT, YNNKEL (reference sequence). The CDR3 loop reads CASSQDRYYGYTF. In nucleotides, the CDR3 is TGTGCCAGCAGCCAAGACAGGTACTATGGCTACACCTTC.

This clonotype was detected many times. The genes are TRBV6-6 and TRBJ2-2; D is ambiguous. The CDR3 runs to 17 residues. Germline V gene lookup returns CDR1 MNHNY and CDR2 SVGAGI (reference sequence). V was trimmed by 0 bases and J by 0 bases, leaving 11 bases between them. The CDR3, as DNA: TGTGCCAGCAGTTACTCGGGTCGAAACGCGAACACCGGGGAGCTGTTTTTT. Its protein is CASSYSGRNANTGELFF.

The chain employs TRBV6-2 or TRBV6-3 and TRBJ2-7, with D tentatively TRBD1 or TRBD2 (6 bases each). CDR3 length: 12 amino acids. Germline CDR1 MNHEY, CDR2 SVGEGT. Trimming removed 6 bases from V and 7 bases from J, with 13 bases in between. The CDR3 sequence: CASRPQGGEQYV. The CDR3, as DNA: TGTGCCAGCAGACCACAGGGAGGAGAGCAGTACGTC.

This clonotype was observed many times. The V gene is TRBV7-9, the J gene TRBJ2-5; 10 nucleotides line up with TRBD2. V shed 2 bases, J shed 4 bases, and the junction held 7 bases outside the gene matches. The CDR3 is 16 residues long. Germline V gene data show CDR1 as SEHNR and CDR2 as FQNEAQ (reference sequence). The CDR3 region is CASSLRASGGRETQYF. The CDR3 region has the DNA TGTGCCAGCAGCTTACGTGCTAGCGGGGGCCGAGAGACCCAGTACTTC.

The rearrangement links TRBV28 to TRBJ1-1, with D unresolved. The CDR3 length is 17 residues. Germline CDR1 and CDR2: MDHEN and SYDVKM. V was clipped by 6 bases and J by 0 bases, with 20 bases between them. The CDR3 DNA follows: TGTGCCAGCAGCCCGCCGGGAGTACTTCCTTTGAACACTGAAGCTTTCTTT. As protein: CASSPPGVLPLNTEAFF.

This clonotype has just one count. Since a much larger clone is just one base distant, this may be a read error. The CDR3, as DNA: TGTGCCAGCAGCTTCACCGGGGGCCAAACTAATGAAAAACTGTTTTTT. This codes for CASSFTGGQTNEKLFF. The chain joins TRBV7-9 to TRBJ1-4; possibly TRBD1 for D (6 bases). The CDR3 has 16 amino acids. V shed 3 bases and J shed 1 base, with 12 bases lying between them. From germline, CDR1 is SEHNR and CDR2 FQNEAQ (reference sequence).

This clonotype was found many times. The rearrangement uses TRBV10-3 and TRBJ2-4; 8 bases are shared with TRBD2. CDR3 size: 14 residues. Losses at the gene ends were 10 bases for V and 10 bases for J; bases not matched to a gene: 15. Germline CDR1 ENHRY, CDR2 SYGVKD. The CDR3 DNA reads as TGTGCCACGGGACTAGACCTCGCCGGGGGGATTCAGTACTTC. Its translation is CATGLDLAGGIQYF.

The table lists this clonotype with a few counts. The chain is built from TRBV7-9 and TRBJ1-3; D is possibly TRBD1 (5 bases). The V and J ends lost 1 base and 8 bases respectively, with 12 bases between them. The CDR3 has 14 residues. Germline CDR1 reads SEHNR; CDR2 reads FQNEAQ (reference sequence). As DNA, the CDR3 is TGTGCCAGCAGCTTAGTGACCAGGGACTACACCATATATTTT. Its protein is CASSLVTRDYTIYF.

The rearrangement uses TRBV10-3 and TRBJ2-3; D gene unclear. Germline CDR1 reads ENHRY; CDR2 reads SYGVKD. Trimming shortened V by 6 bases and J by 1 base, and 17 bases separated the two germline ends. The CDR3 is 16 residues long. CDR3 region: CAISQRQEPRTDTQYF. The CDR3 DNA is TGTGCCATCAGCCAACGTCAGGAACCGCGCACAGATACGCAGTATTTT.

In its sample, this clonotype was seen many times. The rearrangement links TRBV27 to TRBJ1-2; maybe TRBD1 (5 bases). The length of the CDR3 is 15 residues. CDR1 MNHEY and CDR2 SMNVEV come from the germline V gene (reference sequence). V was pared by 0 bases and J by 8 bases, with 16 bases between. The CDR3 protein is CASSLSSKGRAGYTF. DNA for the CDR3: TGTGCCAGCAGTTTATCCTCCAAGGGGCGGGCCGGCTACACCTTC.

The genes are TRBV5-1 and TRBJ2-7, with D perhaps TRBD2 (5 bases). Trimming took off 7 bases at V and 2 bases at J, with 16 bases between the two ends. This CDR3 is built from 14 residues. Germline lookup yields CDR1 SGHRS and CDR2 YFSETQ. This CDR3 reads CASRIGGRAYEQYF. For the CDR3, the DNA is TGCGCCAGCCGAATTGGAGGCAGAGCCTACGAGCAGTACTTC.

There are many counts of this clonotype. This sequence joins TRBV7-2 and TRBJ1-2; a possible D gene is TRBD1 (5 bases). Trimming removed 0 bases from V and 3 bases from J, with 8 bases in between. CDR1 is SGHTA, CDR2 FQGNSA, per germline. The CDR3 spans 14 residues. The CDR3 sequence: CASSLAREDYGYTF. The CDR3, as DNA: TGTGCCAGCAGCTTAGCCAGGGAAGACTATGGCTACACCTTC. The full variable domain, with the rest looked up from reference TRBV7-2 and TRBJ1-2, is GAGVSQSPSNKVTEKGKDVELRCDPISGHTALYWYRQSLGQGLEFLIYFQGNSAPDKSGLPSDRFSAERTGGSVSTLTIQRTQQEDSAVYLCASSLAREDYGYTFGSGTRLTVV.

Only a few counts were recorded for this clonotype. V and J are TRBV6-2 or TRBV6-3 and TRBJ1-2; possible D gene TRBD1, 6 bases. The germline V and J ends were trimmed by 6 bases and 7 bases, with 9 bases remaining between them. The CDR3 is 11 residues long. Germline values: CDR1 MNHEY, CDR2 SVGEGT. CDR3 residues: CASRHRVGYTF. CDR3 DNA sequence: TGTGCCAGCAGGCACAGGGTTGGCTACACCTTC.

This chain uses TRBV12-3 or TRBV12-4 with TRBJ2-3; D possibly corresponds to TRBD1 (6 bases). The CDR3 covers 18 residues. With 8 bases removed from V and 2 bases from J, the gap between germline ends came to 26 bases. CDR3 DNA sequence: TGTGCCAGCGGGGGACCAGCTCCACAGGGTCCGCTCACAGATACGCAGTATTTT. Protein sequence: CASGGPAPQGPLTDTQYF.

The V call is TRBV7-2, the J call TRBJ2-7; 10 bases are shared with TRBD1. The CDR3 consists of 13 residues. Germline V gene lookup returns CDR1 SGHTA and CDR2 FQGNSA. With 3 bases clipped from V and 6 bases from J, the junction kept 2 bases outside the gene matches. CDR3 nucleotides: TGTGCCAGCAGCTTTTGGACAGGGGGCGAGCAGTACGTC. This encodes CASSFWTGGEQYV.

This clonotype was seen repeatedly, ten times or more. The rearrangement links TRBV7-8 to TRBJ2-7, with TRBD2 matching 7 bases. The V segment lost 4 bases and the J segment 3 bases; nucleotides outside the gene matches: 6. The CDR3 length is 14 residues. Germline V gene lookup returns CDR1 SGHVS and CDR2 FQNEAQ. CDR3 bases: TGTGCCAGCAGCTGGAGACTAGCTAACTACGAGCAGTACTTC. It specifies CASSWRLANYEQYF.

The table lists this clonotype with many counts. V is TRBV4-1 and J is TRBJ1-1; 9 nucleotides match TRBD1. Trimming at V came to 4 bases and at J to 1 base, leaving 10 bases not matched to a gene. The CDR3 length is 17 residues. Per the germline V gene, CDR1 is MGHRA and CDR2 is YSYEKL. This CDR3 is CASSRDRGSIENTEAFF. The CDR3 bases are TGCGCCAGCAGCCGTGACAGGGGGTCAATAGAGAACACTGAAGCTTTCTTT.

This clonotype was seen a few times. V is TRBV4-1 and J is TRBJ2-2; D perhaps matches TRBD1 (8 bases). The length of the CDR3 is 17 residues. Trimming removed 4 bases at V and 6 bases at J, with 21 bases between. Looked up from germline, CDR1 is MGHRA and CDR2 is YSYEKL. The CDR3 region is CASSPGGGRGPAGELFF. CDR3 bases: TGCGCCAGCAGCCCTGGGGGGGGCAGGGGGCCGGCCGGGGAGCTGTTTTTT.

This clonotype was seen at least ten times. The chain links TRBV4-3 to TRBJ2-5; tentative D call: TRBD2 (5 bases). The V end was cut by 4 bases, the J end by 2 bases, with 11 bases between. Looked up from germline, CDR1 is LGHNA and CDR2 is YSLEER. The CDR3 totals 14 residues. CDR3 bases: TGCGCCAGCAGCCCCGATACTAGTCAAGAGACCCAGTACTTC. Its protein is CASSPDTSQETQYF.

In its sample, this clonotype was seen many times. The V call is TRBV7-9, the J call TRBJ1-3; possible D gene TRBD1, 5 bases. V lost 1 base to trimming and J lost 7 bases, with 14 bases between them. Germline loops: CDR1 SEHNR, CDR2 FQNEAQ (reference sequence). The length of the CDR3 is 15 residues. CDR3 nucleotides: TGTGCCAGCAGCTTAGGGGACTCTCGGCGCAACACCATATATTTT. This codes for CASSLGDSRRNTIYF.

This clonotype was detected many times. This chain links TRBV7-6 with TRBJ2-7; TRBD1 matches at 7 bases. Trimming took 5 bases from V and 3 from J; bases not matched to a gene: 13. Germline CDR1 SGHVS, CDR2 FNYEAQ. The CDR3 loop spans 16 amino acids. Here the CDR3 DNA reads TGTGCCAGCAGCCCGTATACCGGGACAGCCGTCTACGAGCAGTACTTC. Amino acids: CASSPYTGTAVYEQYF.

This clonotype occurred a few times. The gene calls are TRBV20-1 and TRBJ2-3, with 8 bases that match TRBD2. CDR1 and CDR2 (germline): DFQATT, SNEGSKA (reference sequence). Unmatched junction bases numbered 10, after V lost 6 bases and J lost 8 bases. The CDR3 extends over 13 amino acids. The CDR3 sequence: CSADSGDGGTQYF. The CDR3 DNA follows: TGCAGTGCCGATAGCGGGGACGGAGGTACGCAGTATTTT.

The CDR3 bases are TGCGCCAGCAGCGTACAGGCGTCTGGAAACACCATATATTTT. Protein product: CASSVQASGNTIYF. The chain combines TRBV5-1 with TRBJ1-3; D may be TRBD1 (5 bases). Germline V gene data show CDR1 as SGHRS and CDR2 as YFSETQ. Trimming took 4 bases from V and 1 from J, leaving 9 bases between them. This CDR3 is 14 amino acids long. The full variable domain, its missing parts supplied by reference TRBV5-1 and TRBJ1-3, is KAGVTQTPRYLIKTRGQQVTLSCSPISGHRSVSWYQQTPGQGLQFLFEYFSETQRNKGNFPGRFSGRQFSNSRSEMNVSTLELGDSALYLCASSVQASGNTIYFGEGSWLTVV.

Ten or more counts support this clonotype. The rearrangement joins TRBV12-3 or TRBV12-4 to TRBJ1-1; D remains ambiguous. V gave up 4 bases and J gave up 0 bases, with 12 bases separating them. CDR3 length equals 15 residues. The CDR3 loop is CASSSRTAMNTEAFF. CDR3 coding DNA: TGTGCCAGCAGTTCCCGGACCGCAATGAACACTGAAGCTTTCTTT.

This clonotype was seen repeatedly, ten times or more. The genes are TRBV5-1 and TRBJ2-7, with TRBD1 matching over 10 bases. V was pared by 4 bases and J by 4 bases, with 5 bases of the junction left unmatched. From germline, CDR1 is SGHRS and CDR2 YFSETQ. The length of the CDR3 is 14 residues. The CDR3 loop reads CASSGGTGEYEQYF. The CDR3, as DNA: TGCGCCAGCAGCGGAGGGACAGGGGAATACGAGCAGTACTTC.

This clonotype was counted ten times or more. The V and J genes are TRBV11-2 and TRBJ2-3; no clear D. Germline assignment: CDR1 SGHAT and CDR2 FQNNGV. Trimming removed 5 bases from V and 6 bases from J, with 9 bases in between. This CDR3 has 12 residues. CDR3 in amino acids: CASSADRDTQYF. The CDR3 nucleotides read TGTGCCAGCAGCGCCGATCGGGATACGCAGTATTTT. Drawing the rest from reference TRBV11-2 and TRBJ2-3, the complete variable domain is EAGVAQSPRYKIIEKRQSVAFWCNPISGHATLYWYQQILGQGPKLLIQFQNNGVVDDSQLPKDRFSAERLKGVDSTLKIQPAKLEDSAVYLCASSADRDTQYFGPGTRLTVL.

This clonotype was recorded at least ten times. This sequence joins TRBV5-6 and TRBJ1-5; no definite D call. Trimming shortened V by 0 bases and J by 7 bases, and 14 bases separated the two germline ends. This CDR3 has 15 residues. CDR1 SGHDT and CDR2 YYEEEE come from the germline V gene. For the CDR3, the DNA is TGTGCCAGCAGCTTGGGCCGGGGATCTGTGCAGCCCCAGCATTTT. It translates to CASSLGRGSVQPQHF. The full variable domain, in which reference TRBV5-6 and TRBJ1-5 provide the parts outside the CDR3, is DAGVTQSPTHLIKTRGQQVTLRCSPKSGHDTVSWYQQALGQGPQFIFQYYEEEERQRGNFPDRFSGHQFPNYSSELNVNALLLGDSALYLCASSLGRGSVQPQHFGDGTRLSIL.

This clonotype was detected a few times. The chain recombines TRBV12-3 or TRBV12-4 with TRBJ2-5; either TRBD1 or TRBD2 may fit D (5 bases each). Between the trimmed V and J ends, which lost 2 bases and 2 bases, there was a span of 9 bases. The CDR3 loop spans 14 amino acids. CDR3 bases: TGTGCCAGCAGTTTACGGGGCAGGCAAGAGACCCAGTACTTC. Translated, it gives CASSLRGRQETQYF.

There are a few counts of this clonotype. The chain carries TRBV6-6 and TRBJ2-5, with TRBD2 identical over 7 bases. The CDR3 extends over 15 amino acids. Trimming removed 6 bases from V and 4 bases from J; junction bases left unmatched: 11. Germline lookup yields CDR1 MNHNY and CDR2 SVGAGI (reference sequence). The CDR3 is CASSQTSPEVETQYF. The DNA for the CDR3 is TGTGCCAGCAGCCAGACTAGCCCGGAGGTAGAGACCCAGTACTTC.

This clonotype has ten or more counts. One end of the junction is discordant with germline, which a read error may explain. The genes are TRBV5-1 and TRBJ1-5, with a possible D match to TRBD1 (5 bases). CDR3 length: 13 amino acids. Germline assignment: CDR1 SGHRS and CDR2 YFSETQ. DNA of the CDR3: TGTGCCAGCAGCCGGGACAGCAATCAGCCCCAGCATTTT. Translation gives CASSRDSNQPQHF.